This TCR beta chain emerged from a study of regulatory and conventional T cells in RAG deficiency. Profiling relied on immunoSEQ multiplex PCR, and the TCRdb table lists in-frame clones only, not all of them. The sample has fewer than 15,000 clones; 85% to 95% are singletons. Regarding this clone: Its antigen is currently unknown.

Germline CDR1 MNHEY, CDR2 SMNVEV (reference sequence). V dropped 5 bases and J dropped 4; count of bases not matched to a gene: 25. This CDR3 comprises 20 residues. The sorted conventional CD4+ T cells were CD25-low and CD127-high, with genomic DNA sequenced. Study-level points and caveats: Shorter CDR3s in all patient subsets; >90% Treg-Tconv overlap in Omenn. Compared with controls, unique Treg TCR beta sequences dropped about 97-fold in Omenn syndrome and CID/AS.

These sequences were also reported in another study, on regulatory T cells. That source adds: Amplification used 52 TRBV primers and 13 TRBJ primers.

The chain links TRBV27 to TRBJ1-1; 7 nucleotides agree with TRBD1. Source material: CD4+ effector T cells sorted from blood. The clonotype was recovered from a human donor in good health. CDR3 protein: CASSRRVLWPVQDRITEAFF. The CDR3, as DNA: TGTGCCAGCAGTAGGAGGGTGCTTTGGCCCGTCCAGGACAGGATCACTGAAGCTTTCTTT.